This T cell receptor beta chain stems from a study of control samples from healthy donors and cancer patients. V was cut by 5 bases and J by 2 bases, with 16 bases left in between. There are 15 residues in the CDR3. Germline CDR1 and CDR2: SGHNT and YENEEA. Method: immunoSEQ multiplex PCR; TCRdb's copy keeps in-frame clones and lacks some. The data show 70,000 or so clones, around 92% seen once. The sequence was obtained from a man aged 60-69 years with lung cancer. Sequenced sample: PBMCs. The gene calls are TRBV11-3 and TRBJ2-7; tentatively, D is TRBD1 (6 bases). CDR3 residues: CASSLETGIAYEQYV. DNA of the CDR3: TGTGCCAGCAGCCTTGAGACAGGTATTGCCTACGAGCAGTACGTC.